Shown below are 15 T cell receptor beta chains from a single sample sequenced in a study of cytotoxic CD8 clonotypes in ibrutinib-treated CLL. Produced via immunoSEQ multiplex PCR; TCRdb's table is partial and in-frame only. Of around 130,000 clones in the sample, around 84% are singletons; the top ten hold approximately 3.5%. Specimen: PBMCs, collected after 24 months of ibrutinib treatment. The receptors shown here come from a human donor with chronic lymphocytic leukemia.

The chain links TRBV27 to TRBJ2-3; no reliable D call. Per germline, CDR1 MNHEY and CDR2 SMNVEV (reference sequence). The CDR3 has 14 residues. Trimming shortened V by 3 bases and J by 5 bases, and 12 bases separated the two germline ends. The CDR3 bases are TGTGCCAGCAGTTTCCGGCTAGTTCAAGATACGCAGTATTTT. Translated: CASSFRLVQDTQYF.

The chain uses TRBV4-3 and TRBJ1-2; D is unresolved. Germline assignment: CDR1 LGHNA and CDR2 YSLEER. Between the trimmed V and J ends, which lost 0 bases and 5 bases, there was a span of 13 bases. This CDR3 region has 15 residues. The CDR3 nucleotides read TGCGCCAGCAGCCAAGATATGGGCGGATCGTATGGCTACACCTTC. Its protein product is CASSQDMGGSYGYTF.

This clone occurred once. The genes are TRBV5-6 and TRBJ2-3; D is unclear. Looked up from germline, CDR1 is SGHDT and CDR2 is YYEEEE. The ends were cut back, 1 base at V and 6 bases at J, with 9 bases in the middle. The CDR3 runs 13 residues. CDR3 nucleotides: TGTGCCAGCAGCTTGATTCCATCGGATACGCAGTATTTT. It is translated as CASSLIPSDTQYF.

The chain joins TRBV7-8 to TRBJ2-5; no clear D. V gave up 7 bases and J gave up 7 bases, with 19 bases separating them. Germline-derived CDR1 and CDR2 are SGHVS and FQNEAQ. The CDR3 is made up of 14 amino acids. CDR3 bases: TGTGCCAGCAACTTTCTCGGGCCTCACGGGACCCAGTACTTC. This gives the protein CASNFLGPHGTQYF.

This sequence joins TRBV18 and TRBJ2-1; 9 positions match TRBD1. The trim removed 4 bases at V and 0 bases at J, leaving 7 bases unmatched. The germline V gene encodes CDR1 KGHSH and CDR2 LQKENI. This CDR3 region has 17 residues. This chain's CDR3 is CASSLRQGDISYNEQFF. As DNA, the CDR3 is TGTGCCAGCTCACTACGACAGGGGGACATCTCCTACAATGAGCAGTTCTTC.

This clone was counted between two and nine times. The chain combines TRBV5-4 with TRBJ2-7; 9 bases match TRBD2. V lost 0 bases and J lost 0; bases outside the gene matches: 10. Germline loops: CDR1 SGHNT, CDR2 YYREEE (reference sequence). The CDR3 is 18 residues long. The CDR3 DNA is TGTGCCAGCAGCTTGGGTGGCGGGGGGGTTCCGAGCTCCTACGAGCAGTACTTC. It yields the protein CASSLGGGGVPSSYEQYF.

The chain has TRBV28 and TRBJ1-2; D remains unclear. Germline assignment: CDR1 MDHEN and CDR2 SYDVKM. Trimming left V 6 bases short and J 8 bases short, with 22 bases between. This CDR3 is built from 15 residues. The CDR3 loop is CASSLQGRLGSGYTF. The CDR3 nucleotides read TGTGCCAGCAGCCTCCAAGGTCGCCTGGGGTCAGGCTACACCTTC.

This sequence joins TRBV12-5 and TRBJ2-1, with 8 bases lining up with TRBD2. V trimming: 1 base; J trimming: 8 bases; junction bases outside the gene matches: 4. The germline gives CDR1 LGHNT, CDR2 FRNRAP. The CDR3 extends over 14 amino acids. DNA of the CDR3: TGTGCTAGTGGTTTGGGCACGGGGGGGGATGAGCAGTTCTTC. This encodes CASGLGTGGDEQFF.

The genes are TRBV5-5 and TRBJ1-3; D not certain. Per germline, CDR1 SGHKS and CDR2 YYEKEE (reference sequence). The CDR3 runs to 15 residues. V lost 0 bases and J 0 bases, leaving 7 bases between the germline ends. CDR3 residues: CASSLASLSGNTIYF. The DNA for the CDR3 is TGTGCCAGCAGCTTGGCCAGCCTCTCTGGAAACACCATATATTTT.

V usage is TRBV11-2 and J usage is TRBJ1-6, with D perhaps TRBD1 (5 bases). The V and J ends lost 1 base and 10 bases respectively, with 14 bases between them. This CDR3 contains 15 residues. The germline V gene has CDR1 SGHAT and CDR2 FQNNGV. The CDR3 DNA reads as TGTGCCAGCAGCTTAGGGACCCAGGGCAGATCACCCCTCCACTTT. It yields the protein CASSLGTQGRSPLHF.

This clone appeared once. The chain links TRBV19 to TRBJ1-1; D is perhaps TRBD1 (6 bases). V lost 6 bases, J lost 8 bases, and 10 bases lay in between. Germline lookup yields CDR1 LNHDA and CDR2 SQIVND (reference sequence). CDR3 length equals 11 residues. The CDR3 protein is CASSRGGEAFF. As DNA, the CDR3 is TGTGCCAGTAGCAGGGGAGGGGAAGCTTTCTTT. Together with reference TRBV19 and TRBJ1-1, the CDR3 gives the full variable domain: DGGITQSPKYLFRKEGQNVTLSCEQNLNHDAMYWYRQDPGQGLRLIYYSQIVNDFQKGDIAEGYSVSREKKESFPLTVTSAQKNPTAFYLCASSRGGEAFFGQGTRLTVV.

The chain links TRBV30 to TRBJ1-6; D is unclear. The CDR3 extends over 15 amino acids. Germline CDR1 GTSNPN, CDR2 SVGIG (reference sequence). With 0 bases removed from V and 3 bases from J, the gap between germline ends came to 9 bases. The CDR3 nucleotides are TGTGCCTGGAGTGTGCCAGGCGTCTATAATTCACCCCTCCACTTT. This codes for CAWSVPGVYNSPLHF.

This rearrangement joins TRBV2 to TRBJ2-3; possible D gene TRBD2, 5 bases. The ends were cut back, 8 bases at V and 0 bases at J, with 9 bases in the middle. CDR1 is SNHLY and CDR2 is FYNNEI in the germline V gene. The CDR3 spans 13 residues. The CDR3 coding sequence is TGTGCCAGCGGTAGCGAGAGCACAGATACGCAGTATTTT. It translates to CASGSESTDTQYF. Combining the CDR3 with reference TRBV2 and TRBJ2-3 gives the whole variable domain EPEVTQTPSHQVTQMGQEVILRCVPISNHLYFYWYRQILGQKVEFLVSFYNNEISEKSEIFDDQFSVERPDGSNFTLKIRSTKLEDSAMYFCASGSESTDTQYFGPGTRLTVL.

CDR3 amino acids: CASSLDTGELFF. As DNA, the CDR3 is TGTGCCAGCAGTTTGGACACCGGGGAGCTGTTTTTT. This chain connects TRBV28 to TRBJ2-2; D not resolved. This CDR3 region has 12 residues. Germline V gene lookup returns CDR1 MDHEN and CDR2 SYDVKM. The V end lost 3 bases, the J end lost 3 bases, and 2 bases lay between the germline ends.

The chain uses TRBV18 and TRBJ1-3, with 8 bases lining up with TRBD1. Germline assignment: CDR1 KGHSH and CDR2 LQKENI. CDR3 length: 15 amino acids. V dropped 0 bases and J dropped 8; count of bases not matched to a gene: 6. CDR3 in DNA: TGTGCCAGCTCACCACCGCAGGGGGCGCGTGACACCATATATTTT. Amino acids: CASSPPQGARDTIYF.